This is a list of T cell receptor beta chains from one sample in a study of cytomegalovirus exposure and HLA in healthy donors. Assay used: immunoSEQ multiplex PCR; TCRdb lists only in-frame clones, some missing. This table has over 150,000 clones, 80% to 90% appearing once. Sequencing used PBMCs. Receptors originate from a woman aged 45-65 years in good health and CMV-seronegative. CDR3s include the opening cysteine and the closing phenylalanine or tryptophan. The D gene is left open where the match is weak. Clone size is stated in some rows and not others, as once, few, many or a class when expanded.

CDR3nt: TGTGCCAGCAGCTCCCGGCCCGGCGGGCCTGGCTACACCTTC
CDR3aa: CASSSRPGGPGYTF
abundance: once
len: 14
v_gene: TRBV13
d_gene: NA
j_gene: TRBJ1-2

CDR3nt: TGTGCCAGTAGATCCGGGACAGGGAACTATGGCTACACCTTC
CDR3aa: CASRSGTGNYGYTF
abundance: NA
len: 14
v_gene: TRBV19
d_gene: TRBD1
j_gene: TRBJ1-2

CDR3nt: TGTGCCAGCAGCCGAGCGGATAGCAATCAGCCCCAGCATTTT
CDR3aa: CASSRADSNQPQHF
abundance: NA
len: 14
v_gene: TRBV7-7
d_gene: NA
j_gene: TRBJ1-5

CDR3nt: TGTGCCAGCTCACCGGCTAGCGGGAGGGCCGGGTCCTACGAGCAGTACTTC
CDR3aa: CASSPASGRAGSYEQYF
abundance: NA
len: 17
v_gene: TRBV18
d_gene: TRBD2
j_gene: TRBJ2-7

CDR3nt: TGTGCCAGCTTCAAGGAAGGAGGGACCCTCTACGAGCAGTACTTC
CDR3aa: CASFKEGGTLYEQYF
abundance: NA
len: 15
v_gene: TRBV28
d_gene: NA
j_gene: TRBJ2-7

CDR3nt: TGTGCCAGCAGCTTTACTAGCGGGCTCAATCAAGGCTACAATGAGCAGTTCTTC
CDR3aa: CASSFTSGLNQGYNEQFF
abundance: NA
len: 18
v_gene: TRBV7-6
d_gene: TRBD2
j_gene: TRBJ2-1

CDR3nt: TGTGCCAGCATCCTGGCCAGGGGGGACTCTTCCTACGAGCAGTACTTC
CDR3aa: CASILARGDSSYEQYF
abundance: NA
len: 16
v_gene: TRBV2
d_gene: NA
j_gene: TRBJ2-7

CDR3nt: TGTGCCTGGAGTGTACCCACTTGGAGAAGACCAAACACTGAAGCTTTCTTT
CDR3aa: CAWSVPTWRRPNTEAFF
abundance: NA
len: 17
v_gene: TRBV30
d_gene: NA
j_gene: TRBJ1-1

CDR3nt: TGTGCCAGCAGCCCTGTGGCTAGCGGGAGAATCGCAGATACGCAGTATTTT
CDR3aa: CASSPVASGRIADTQYF
abundance: NA
len: 17
v_gene: TRBV11-2
d_gene: TRBD2
j_gene: TRBJ2-3

CDR3nt: TGTGCCAGCTCACCATCTAAAGAGACCCAGTACTTC
CDR3aa: CASSPSKETQYF
abundance: NA
len: 12
v_gene: TRBV18
d_gene: NA
j_gene: TRBJ2-5

CDR3nt: TGTGCCAGCCCCCCAAGCGGCTACACCTTC
CDR3aa: CASPPSGYTF
abundance: NA
len: 10
v_gene: TRBV18
d_gene: NA
j_gene: TRBJ1-2

CDR3nt: TGTGCCAGTACTACAGGGTTTACTGAAGCTTTCTTT
CDR3aa: CASTTGFTEAFF
abundance: NA
len: 12
v_gene: TRBV28
d_gene: NA
j_gene: TRBJ1-1

CDR3nt: TGTGCCAGCAGCTCGGCTCCAAACGGGCAGCCCCAGCATTTT
CDR3aa: CASSSAPNGQPQHF
abundance: NA
len: 14
v_gene: TRBV6-1
d_gene: NA
j_gene: TRBJ1-5

CDR3nt: TGTGCCAGCAGTGCCTCTTACAATGAGCAGTTCTTC
CDR3aa: CASSASYNEQFF
abundance: NA
len: 12
v_gene: TRBV2
d_gene: NA
j_gene: TRBJ2-1

CDR3nt: TGTGCCAGCAGTGGCTACCAGGGGACCGGGGAGACCCAGTACTTC
CDR3aa: CASSGYQGTGETQYF
abundance: NA
len: 15
v_gene: TRBV25-1
d_gene: NA
j_gene: TRBJ2-5

CDR3nt: TGTGCCAGCAGCCCCGGGACACTAGGTGAAGCTTTCTTT
CDR3aa: CASSPGTLGEAFF
abundance: once
len: 13
v_gene: TRBV7-9
d_gene: NA
j_gene: TRBJ1-1

CDR3nt: TGTGCCAGCAGTGAAGGCGGGGGCGGCTCGGGCGAGCAGTACTTC
CDR3aa: CASSEGGGGSGEQYF
abundance: NA
len: 15
v_gene: TRBV2
d_gene: NA
j_gene: TRBJ2-7

CDR3nt: TGTGCCAGCAGCTTAGCGCGACTGTACACTGAAGCTTTCTTT
CDR3aa: CASSLARLYTEAFF
abundance: NA
len: 14
v_gene: TRBV7-9
d_gene: NA
j_gene: TRBJ1-1

CDR3nt: TGTGCCAGCAGCTTAGGCCACCTCGGAGGGATCGTCAATCAGCCCCAGCATTTT
CDR3aa: CASSLGHLGGIVNQPQHF
abundance: NA
len: 18
v_gene: TRBV7-8
d_gene: NA
j_gene: TRBJ1-5

CDR3nt: TGTGCCAGCAGTGACCTTCCGGGACAGGGTAAATCTGGCTACACCTTC
CDR3aa: CASSDLPGQGKSGYTF
abundance: NA
len: 16
v_gene: TRBV7-8
d_gene: TRBD1
j_gene: TRBJ1-2

CDR3nt: TGTGCCAGCAGCTTCAGACTAGCGGGAGGGTTGGAGGAGCAGTTCTTC
CDR3aa: CASSFRLAGGLEEQFF
abundance: NA
len: 16
v_gene: TRBV7-2
d_gene: TRBD2
j_gene: TRBJ2-1

CDR3nt: TGCGCCAGCAGCTTGAACTACAGGGGCTACGAGCAGTACTTC
CDR3aa: CASSLNYRGYEQYF
abundance: NA
len: 14
v_gene: TRBV5-1
d_gene: TRBD1
j_gene: TRBJ2-7

CDR3nt: TGTGCCAGCAGAAAAGGGACAGGGGGCTTGTACGAGCAGTACTTC
CDR3aa: CASRKGTGGLYEQYF
abundance: NA
len: 15
v_gene: TRBV6-5
d_gene: TRBD1
j_gene: TRBJ2-7

CDR3nt: TGTGCCATCAGCGAACAGGGGGCGCGTAACACTGAAGCTTTCTTT
CDR3aa: CAISEQGARNTEAFF
abundance: NA
len: 15
v_gene: TRBV10-3
d_gene: TRBD1
j_gene: TRBJ1-1

CDR3nt: TGTGCCAGCAGCCCTGGACCGGGAATGGCTGGCTACACCTTC
CDR3aa: CASSPGPGMAGYTF
abundance: NA
len: 14
v_gene: TRBV7-2
d_gene: NA
j_gene: TRBJ1-2

CDR3nt: TGTGCCAGCAGTGAAGCGGGAGGGGTCGATGAGCAGTTCTTC
CDR3aa: CASSEAGGVDEQFF
abundance: NA
len: 14
v_gene: TRBV6-1
d_gene: TRBD2
j_gene: TRBJ2-1

CDR3nt: TGTGCCAGCAGTGAAAGGGAGAATTCACCCCTCCACTTT
CDR3aa: CASSERENSPLHF
abundance: NA
len: 13
v_gene: TRBV2
d_gene: NA
j_gene: TRBJ1-6

CDR3nt: TGCAGCGTTACAGGGGGCCGGTTCACAGATACGCAGTATTTT
CDR3aa: CSVTGGRFTDTQYF
abundance: NA
len: 14
v_gene: TRBV29-1
d_gene: TRBD1
j_gene: TRBJ2-3

CDR3nt: TGCGCCAGCAGCCAAGATCGGAGGGGAACGGAGACCCAGTACTTC
CDR3aa: CASSQDRRGTETQYF
abundance: NA
len: 15
v_gene: TRBV4-3
d_gene: NA
j_gene: TRBJ2-5

CDR3nt: TGCGCCAGCAGCCCGGCCACTAATAATTCACCCCTCCACTTT
CDR3aa: CASSPATNNSPLHF
abundance: NA
len: 14
v_gene: TRBV5-1
d_gene: NA
j_gene: TRBJ1-6

CDR3nt: TGTGCCAGCAGCCTAGGCCAGGCTAGCACAGATGCGCAGTATTTT
CDR3aa: CASSLGQASTDAQYF
abundance: NA
len: 15
v_gene: TRBV11-1
d_gene: NA
j_gene: TRBJ2-3

CDR3nt: TGTGCCAGCAGTATGGGACTAGCGGGAGGTTACGAGCAGTACTTC
CDR3aa: CASSMGLAGGYEQYF
abundance: few
len: 15
v_gene: TRBV27
d_gene: TRBD2
j_gene: TRBJ2-7

CDR3nt: TGCGCCAGCAGGGGGACAGGCTCCTACGAGCAGTACTTC
CDR3aa: CASRGTGSYEQYF
abundance: NA
len: 13
v_gene: TRBV10-2
d_gene: TRBD1
j_gene: TRBJ2-7

CDR3nt: TGTGTAAAACAGTCTGGAAACACCATATATTTT
CDR3aa: CVKQSGNTIYF
abundance: NA
len: 11
v_gene: TRBV19
d_gene: NA
j_gene: TRBJ1-3

CDR3nt: TGTGCCAGCAGTACCCGGACAAGTAGAGTGGCTGAAGCTTTCTTT
CDR3aa: CASSTRTSRVAEAFF
abundance: NA
len: 15
v_gene: TRBV6-1
d_gene: NA
j_gene: TRBJ1-1

CDR3nt: TGTGCCAGCAGCGGAGTTCCAGGGATGGCTAATGAAAAACTGTTTTTT
CDR3aa: CASSGVPGMANEKLFF
abundance: NA
len: 16
v_gene: TRBV9
d_gene: NA
j_gene: TRBJ1-4

CDR3nt: TGTGCCAGTAGTATCACCCAACCCGGGCAGGGCTATGGCTACACCTTC
CDR3aa: CASSITQPGQGYGYTF
abundance: NA
len: 16
v_gene: TRBV19
d_gene: NA
j_gene: TRBJ1-2

CDR3nt: TGTGCCAGCAGCTTAGGCCACGGGACACCGTACAATGAGCAGTTCTTC
CDR3aa: CASSLGHGTPYNEQFF
abundance: NA
len: 16
v_gene: TRBV7-2
d_gene: NA
j_gene: TRBJ2-1

CDR3nt: TGTGCCTGGAAGGGTACAGGTGCAAATCAGCCCCAGCATTTT
CDR3aa: CAWKGTGANQPQHF
abundance: NA
len: 14
v_gene: TRBV30
d_gene: NA
j_gene: TRBJ1-5

CDR3nt: TGTGCCAGCAGCGTAGCGTCCCAGTCCCCTTCACCCCTCCACTTT
CDR3aa: CASSVASQSPSPLHF
abundance: NA
len: 15
v_gene: TRBV9
d_gene: NA
j_gene: TRBJ1-6

CDR3nt: TGTGCCAGTCGACAGAACACTGAAGCTTTCTTT
CDR3aa: CASRQNTEAFF
abundance: NA
len: 11
v_gene: TRBV19
d_gene: NA
j_gene: TRBJ1-1

CDR3nt: TGTGCCAGCAGCCAAGATCATGTGACCCAGTACTTC
CDR3aa: CASSQDHVTQYF
abundance: once
len: 12
v_gene: TRBV4-2
d_gene: NA
j_gene: TRBJ2-5

CDR3nt: TGCGCCAGCAGCCAATTGCCGGGACTCTCTTACGAGCAGTACTTC
CDR3aa: CASSQLPGLSYEQYF
abundance: once
len: 15
v_gene: TRBV4-3
d_gene: NA
j_gene: TRBJ2-7

CDR3nt: TGTGCCAGCAGCCATGACAGGGGGAATCATGAAAAACTGTTTTTT
CDR3aa: CASSHDRGNHEKLFF
abundance: NA
len: 15
v_gene: TRBV16
d_gene: TRBD1
j_gene: TRBJ1-4

CDR3nt: TGTGCCAGCAGCAAACGGAGGGAAATCTCCTACGAGCAGTACTTC
CDR3aa: CASSKRREISYEQYF
abundance: NA
len: 15
v_gene: TRBV21-1
d_gene: NA
j_gene: TRBJ2-7

CDR3nt: TGTGCCAGCAGCCCACGGACTAGCGGTAGAGAAACAGATACGCAGTATTTT
CDR3aa: CASSPRTSGRETDTQYF
abundance: NA
len: 17
v_gene: TRBV13
d_gene: TRBD2
j_gene: TRBJ2-3

CDR3nt: TGTGCCAGCACCCCCGCCGGGACAGCTAAAGAGACCCAGTACTTC
CDR3aa: CASTPAGTAKETQYF
abundance: once
len: 15
v_gene: TRBV28
d_gene: TRBD1
j_gene: TRBJ2-5

CDR3nt: TGCGCCAGCAGCCAAGAGGGGCCTCCTAGCTCCTACAATGAGCAGTTCTTC
CDR3aa: CASSQEGPPSSYNEQFF
abundance: NA
len: 17
v_gene: TRBV4-1
d_gene: NA
j_gene: TRBJ2-1

CDR3nt: TGCGCCAGCAGCCCGGGGACAGCGAAGATTTTGGAGCAGTACTTC
CDR3aa: CASSPGTAKILEQYF
abundance: NA
len: 15
v_gene: TRBV5-1
d_gene: TRBD1
j_gene: TRBJ2-7

CDR3nt: TGCGCCAGCAGTCAATTGGAGGGAGTCGCTCAGCCCCAGCATTTT
CDR3aa: CASSQLEGVAQPQHF
abundance: NA
len: 15
v_gene: TRBV23-1
d_gene: NA
j_gene: TRBJ1-5

CDR3nt: TGTGCCAGCAGCTTGGACGGAACTTGGGCGATGAGTGAGCAGTTCTTC
CDR3aa: CASSLDGTWAMSEQFF
abundance: NA
len: 16
v_gene: TRBV5-8
d_gene: NA
j_gene: TRBJ2-1